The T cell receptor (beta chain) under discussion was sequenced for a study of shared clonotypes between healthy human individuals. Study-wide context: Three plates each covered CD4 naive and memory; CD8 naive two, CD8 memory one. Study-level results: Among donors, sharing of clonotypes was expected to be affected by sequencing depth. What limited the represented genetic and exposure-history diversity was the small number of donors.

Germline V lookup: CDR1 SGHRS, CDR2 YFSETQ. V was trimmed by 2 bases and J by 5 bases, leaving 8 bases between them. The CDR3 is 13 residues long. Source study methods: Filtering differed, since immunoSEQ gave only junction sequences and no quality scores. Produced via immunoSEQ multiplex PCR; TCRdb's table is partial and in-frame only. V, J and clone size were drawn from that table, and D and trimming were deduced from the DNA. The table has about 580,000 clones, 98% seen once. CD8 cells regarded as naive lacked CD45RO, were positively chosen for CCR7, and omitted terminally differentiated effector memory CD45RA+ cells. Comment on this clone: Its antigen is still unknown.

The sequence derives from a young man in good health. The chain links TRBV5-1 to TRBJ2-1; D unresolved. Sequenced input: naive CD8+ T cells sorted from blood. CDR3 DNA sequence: TGCGCCAGCAGCTTCGACGCAAACAATGAGCAGTTCTTC. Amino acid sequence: CASSFDANNEQFF.